What follows are 10 T cell receptor beta chains derived from one specimen sequenced in a study of shared clonotypes between healthy human individuals. The table came from immunoSEQ multiplex PCR; TCRdb's copy has only in-frame clones and leaves some out. Of 550,000 to 600,000 clones listed, around 80% were seen once; the top ten hold about 11%. The sample comprised PBMCs. These receptors were obtained from a woman aged 40 to 55 in good health. Some clones in this sample may be carry-over from other donors' samples.

The chain employs TRBV6-4 and TRBJ2-2; no clear D. Between the trimmed V and J ends, which lost 0 bases and 4 bases, there was a span of 12 bases. Germline V lookup: CDR1 MRHNA, CDR2 SNTAGT. The CDR3 consists of 16 residues. The CDR3: CASSDSFGVGTGELFF. DNA of the CDR3: TGTGCCAGCAGTGACTCGTTTGGAGTCGGCACCGGGGAGCTGTTTTTT.

This clone was picked up many times. This sample includes further DNA sequences coding for the same CDR3. This chain joins TRBV5-5 and TRBJ2-7; TRBD1 might be the D (5 bases). This CDR3 region has 14 residues. V was shortened by 0 bases and J by 3 bases, with 10 bases between the two germline ends. Germline assignment: CDR1 SGHKS and CDR2 YYEKEE (reference sequence). CDR3 coding DNA: TGTGCCAGCAGCTTGGAGGGCAGGGTCTACGAGCAGTACTTC. Amino acid sequence: CASSLEGRVYEQYF.

The chain joins TRBV28 to TRBJ2-4; TRBD2 matches at 7 bases. Germline V gene sequence: CDR1 MDHEN, CDR2 SYDVKM. This CDR3 spans 16 amino acids. V lost 6 bases, J lost 5 bases, and 13 bases stayed unmatched. CDR3 sequence: CASSTPSSGQQNIQYF. As DNA, the CDR3 is TGTGCCAGCAGCACCCCGAGTAGCGGGCAACAAAACATTCAGTACTTC.

This chain uses TRBV7-8 with TRBJ1-6; D is possibly TRBD1 (5 bases). Germline-derived CDR1 and CDR2 are SGHVS and FQNEAQ. The CDR3 spans 16 residues. With 6 bases removed from V and 1 base from J, the gap between germline ends came to 13 bases. CDR3 region: CASRGPEGSYNSPLHF. In DNA form, the CDR3 reads TGTGCCAGCAGGGGACCCGAGGGGTCCTATAATTCACCCCTCCACTTT.

V and J are TRBV6-5 and TRBJ2-7; D is ambiguous. Germline-derived CDR1 and CDR2 are MNHEY and SVGAGI. Trimming pared 2 bases from V and 3 bases from J, leaving 14 bases between. CDR3 length: 15 residues. CDR3 amino acids: CASSYTPTGHYEQYF. DNA of the CDR3: TGTGCCAGCAGTTACACACCTACGGGCCACTACGAGCAGTACTTC.

Note on this clone: Distinct nucleotide sequences in the sample also encode this CDR3. The J gene is TRBJ2-1, the V gene TRBV7-2; D ambiguous. The CDR3 runs to 12 residues. CDR1 is SGHTA and CDR2 is FQGNSA in the germline V gene. Between the trimmed V and J ends, which lost 3 bases and 7 bases, there was a span of 7 bases. The CDR3 region has the DNA TGTGCCAGCAGCTTCGCTAGGAATGAGCAGTTCTTC. It specifies CASSFARNEQFF.

V gene TRBV28 combines with J gene TRBJ2-2, with D unresolved. Germline V lookup: CDR1 MDHEN, CDR2 SYDVKM. V lost 2 bases and J lost 8, with 6 bases in between. CDR3 length equals 12 residues. Written as DNA, the CDR3 is TGTGCCAGCAGTTTACCCGTTGGGGAGCTGTTTTTT. This codes for CASSLPVGELFF.

On this clone: A single base is all that separates this from a far larger clone, so a read error is likely. The chain has TRBV28 and TRBJ2-5, with 7 bases aligning to TRBD1. Germline CDR1 MDHEN, CDR2 SYDVKM. The CDR3 spans 16 residues. Trimming at V came to 2 bases and at J to 12 bases, leaving 18 bases not matched to a gene. The CDR3, as DNA: TGTGCCAGCAGTTTACGCCAGCGCCGGGACAGCTTCCGGGAGTACTTC. It yields the protein CASSLRQRRDSFREYF. Variable domain in full (rest from reference TRBV28 and TRBJ2-5): DVKVTQSSRYLVKRTGEKVFLECVQDMDHENMFWYRQDPGLGLRLIYFSYDVKMKEKGDIPEGYSVSREKKERFSLILESASTNQTSMYLCASSLRQRRDSFREYFGPGTRLLVL.

The V call is TRBV6-5, the J call TRBJ2-7; 8 bases are a match to TRBD1. The germline V gene encodes CDR1 MNHEY and CDR2 SVGAGI. The CDR3 is made up of 14 amino acids. V gave up 4 bases and J gave up 1 base; unmatched junction bases: 3. As DNA, the CDR3 is TGTGCCAGCAGTTTGGACAGGGTGTCCTACGAGCAGTACTTC. It translates to CASSLDRVSYEQYF.

V usage is TRBV5-6 and J usage is TRBJ1-1, with D perhaps matching TRBD1 (5 bases). The CDR3 length is 15 residues. V was cut by 6 bases and J by 1 base, with 16 bases left in between. CDR1 SGHDT and CDR2 YYEEEE come from the germline V gene. The CDR3 sequence: CASNTRGGENTEAFF. CDR3 nucleotide sequence: TGTGCCAGCAACACCCGTGGGGGGGAGAACACTGAAGCTTTCTTT.